The entry below describes one T cell receptor (beta chain). Measured with immunoSEQ multiplex PCR; TCRdb has only the in-frame clones, and not every one. The data show 85,000 to 100,000 clones, 70% to 90% seen once. V was clipped by 5 bases and J by 4 bases, with 11 bases between them. Looked up from germline, CDR1 is SGHTA and CDR2 is FQGNSA. The CDR3 spans 13 residues. The data derive from a study of radiotherapy plus CTLA-4 blockade in lung cancer. This sequence was found in a human donor with non-small cell lung cancer that progressed on radiotherapy plus ipilimumab. The chain links TRBV7-2 to TRBJ1-2; D is possibly TRBD1 (6 bases). The sequencing here drew on peripheral blood, taken from a patient treated with radiotherapy plus ipilimumab. The CDR3 bases are TGTGCCAGCAGCCAGCAGGGGCTCTATGGCTACACCTTC. The encoded protein is CASSQQGLYGYTF.